The 20 T cell receptor beta chains below were found in one sample sequenced in a study of T cells after yellow fever vaccination. TCRdb analysed the 5' RACE reads with MiXCR anew, one entry per CDR3 protein. The table records about 320,000 distinct CDR3 sequences, roughly 4.3% of them present only once. Sequencing used PBMCs, obtained 15 days after the yellow fever booster vaccination. These receptors originate from a man aged 18 to 35 who received the YFV17D yellow fever vaccine.

This clonotype showed up many times. The chain recombines TRBV29-1 with TRBJ2-2; no definite D call. Germline CDR1 is SQVTM and CDR2 is ANQGSEA. This CDR3 contains 13 residues. The ends were cut back, 4 bases at V and 4 bases at J, with 10 bases in the middle. DNA for the CDR3: TGCAGCGTTGTTGGCACAATCACCGGGGAGCTGTTTTTT. This codes for CSVVGTITGELFF.

This clonotype was seen only a few times. DNA of the CDR3: TGTGCCAGCAGCCGACAGGCGACAGGGAACTATGGCTACACCTTC. Amino acids: CASSRQATGNYGYTF. The chain couples TRBV11-1 to TRBJ1-2; 7 bases fit TRBD1. CDR3 size: 15 residues. Losses at the gene ends were 5 bases for V and 2 bases for J; bases not matched to a gene: 8. Germline CDR1 reads SGHAT; CDR2 reads FQDESV (reference sequence).

V gene TRBV19 combines with J gene TRBJ1-1; D gene ambiguous. V lost 5 bases, J lost 7 bases, and 17 bases lay in between. Per the germline V gene, CDR1 is LNHDA and CDR2 is SQIVND (reference sequence). CDR3 size: 14 residues. The CDR3 is CASSRTVNVGEAFF. In DNA form, the CDR3 reads TGTGCCAGTAGTCGGACGGTGAATGTAGGTGAAGCTTTCTTT.

The gene calls are TRBV20-1 and TRBJ2-3; 15 bases map to TRBD2. The germline V gene has CDR1 DFQATT and CDR2 SNEGSKA (reference sequence). This CDR3 is built from 16 residues. The V gene end was trimmed by 0 bases and the J gene end by 7 bases; junction bases not matched to a gene: 5. CDR3 DNA sequence: TGCAGTGCTAGAGATAGGGGGACTAGCGGGGGGAATACGCAGTATTTT. Translation: CSARDRGTSGGNTQYF.

The gene calls are TRBV14 and TRBJ2-7; D is possibly TRBD1 (6 bases). From germline, CDR1 is SGHDN and CDR2 FVKESK. This CDR3 spans 15 amino acids. Trimming stripped 0 bases from V and 2 bases from J, with 11 bases between. The CDR3 DNA is TGTGCCAGCAGCCAAGAGGGACATTCGACCTACGAGCAGTACTTC. Protein sequence: CASSQEGHSTYEQYF.

In DNA form, the CDR3 reads TGTGCCAGCCGAACCGGGGGCCAGTATCAGCCCCAGCATTTT. It is translated as CASRTGGQYQPQHF. This chain links TRBV2 with TRBJ1-5; a possible D gene is TRBD1 (6 bases). Germline assignment: CDR1 SNHLY and CDR2 FYNNEI. The CDR3 extends over 14 amino acids. The V gene lost 8 bases and the J gene lost 5 bases, with 16 bases spanning the gap.

There are many counts of this clonotype. The chain recombines TRBV9 with TRBJ2-4; D possibly corresponds to TRBD1 (5 bases). Germline assignment: CDR1 SGDLS and CDR2 YYNGEE. The ends were cut back, 4 bases at V and 9 bases at J, with 20 bases in the middle. The CDR3 runs to 15 residues. The CDR3 region is CASSPSPGLVGIQYF. The CDR3 nucleotides read TGTGCCAGCAGCCCCAGTCCAGGGTTGGTGGGCATTCAGTACTTC.

As DNA, the CDR3 is TGTGCCAGCTCAGCCTCAGTCCGTTCGGGAAACACCATATATTTT. This gives the protein CASSASVRSGNTIYF. The chain couples TRBV18 to TRBJ1-3, with D hard to call. This CDR3 spans 15 amino acids. V lost 5 bases to trimming and J lost 4 bases, with 15 bases between them. Germline CDR1 reads KGHSH; CDR2 reads LQKENI.

In this sample, this clonotype turned up many times. The chain combines TRBV6-6 with TRBJ2-2, with D perhaps matching TRBD1 (6 bases). Germline CDR1 reads MNHNY; CDR2 reads SVGAGI (reference sequence). The CDR3 is 14 residues long. V was shortened by 4 bases and J by 0 bases, with 6 bases between the two germline ends. CDR3 bases: TGTGCCAGCAGTTGGGGGCCGAACACCGGGGAGCTGTTTTTT. It encodes CASSWGPNTGELFF.

The V and J genes are TRBV5-1 and TRBJ1-4; possible D gene TRBD1, 5 bases. V was shortened by 4 bases and J by 3 bases, with 13 bases between the two germline ends. The CDR3 is made up of 15 amino acids. Germline V gene sequence: CDR1 SGHRS, CDR2 YFSETQ. CDR3 sequence (DNA): TGCGCCAGCAGCCCCAAGGGAGGGGCTAATGAAAAACTGTTTTTT. It codes for CASSPKGGANEKLFF.

This clonotype appeared a few times. This chain uses TRBV5-1 with TRBJ2-6; TRBD1 aligns across 7 bases. The J segment lost 2 bases and the V segment lost 0 bases, leaving 5 bases of the junction unmatched. This CDR3 has 17 residues. Germline loops: CDR1 SGHRS, CDR2 YFSETQ. The CDR3 region has the DNA TGCGCCAGCAGCTTGGAAATCAGGGGGACTGGGGCCAACGTCCTGACTTTC. Protein product: CASSLEIRGTGANVLTF.

There are many counts of this clonotype. The chain employs TRBV7-2 and TRBJ1-6; the D is unclear. V gave up 1 base and J gave up 7 bases, with 17 bases separating them. The CDR3 loop spans 17 amino acids. Germline CDR1 SGHTA, CDR2 FQGNSA. The CDR3 reads CASSLGLYRTANSPLHF. As DNA, the CDR3 is TGTGCCAGCAGCTTAGGGCTTTACCGGACGGCCAATTCACCCCTCCACTTT.

V usage is TRBV24-1 and J usage is TRBJ2-3; TRBD1 is a possible D gene (6 bases). The V gene's germline CDR1 is KGHDR and CDR2 SFDVKD. This CDR3 is 15 amino acids long. V shed 2 bases and J shed 4 bases, with 12 bases lying between them. The DNA of the CDR3 is TGTGCCACCAGTGATTACCAGGGGAAACCAGATACGCAGTATTTT. Translated, it gives CATSDYQGKPDTQYF.

This clonotype has at least ten counts. The J gene is TRBJ1-2, the V gene TRBV7-2; no definite D call. V was clipped by 1 base and J by 4 bases, with 13 bases between them. Germline assignment: CDR1 SGHTA and CDR2 FQGNSA. This CDR3 is built from 15 residues. This CDR3 reads CASSLDLGWSYGYTF. CDR3 coding DNA: TGTGCCAGCAGCTTAGACCTGGGTTGGTCCTATGGCTACACCTTC.

This clonotype was seen ten or more times. The V call is TRBV20-1, the J call TRBJ1-5; D is possibly TRBD1 (5 bases). CDR1 DFQATT and CDR2 SNEGSKA come from the germline V gene (reference sequence). V gave up 0 bases and J gave up 1 base, with 13 bases separating them. This CDR3 region has 16 residues. CDR3 region: CSARDGGSPSNQPQHF. The CDR3 DNA sequence: TGCAGTGCTAGAGATGGGGGGAGTCCGAGCAATCAGCCCCAGCATTTT.

This CDR3 is CASSVQDRGEQFF. The DNA for the CDR3 is TGTGCCAGCAGTGTTCAGGACAGGGGAGAGCAGTTCTTC. This chain uses TRBV12-3 or TRBV12-4 with TRBJ2-1, with 9 bases fitting TRBD1. The CDR3 loop spans 13 amino acids. V was pared by 5 bases and J by 10 bases, with 6 bases of the junction left unmatched.

The chain links TRBV5-8 to TRBJ1-1; 9 bases line up with TRBD1. The CDR3 consists of 14 residues. The germline V gene encodes CDR1 SGHTS and CDR2 YDEGEE. J was trimmed by 4 bases and V by 0 bases; bases with no gene match: 1. The CDR3 nucleotides are TGTGCCAGCAGCTTGGCGGACAGGGGCACTGAAGCTTTCTTT. It encodes CASSLADRGTEAFF.

In its sample, this clonotype was seen a few times. The chain combines TRBV4-1 with TRBJ1-4, with a weak D call TRBD1 (6 bases). Trimming took 3 bases from V and 7 from J, leaving 15 bases between them. The CDR3 sequence is 15 residues long. Per germline, CDR1 MGHRA and CDR2 YSYEKL. The CDR3 nucleotides read TGCGCCAGCAGCCAGCTTAGAGGGGGAGGTGAAAAACTGTTTTTT. It yields the protein CASSQLRGGGEKLFF.

V gene TRBV6-5 combines with J gene TRBJ2-3, with unresolved D. The V end lost 5 bases, the J end lost 1 base, and 7 bases lay between the germline ends. Germline values: CDR1 MNHEY, CDR2 SVGAGI. The CDR3 has 13 residues. This CDR3 reads CASSRPGTDTQYF. The DNA of the CDR3 is TGTGCCAGCAGTAGGCCCGGCACAGATACGCAGTATTTT.

The chain has TRBV21-1 and TRBJ2-5. TRBV21-1 is a listed pseudogene. CDR3 size: 11 residues. The CDR3 region is CASTPKYAQYF. DNA for the CDR3: TGTGCCAGCACCCCAAAGTATGCCCAGTACTTC.